This TCR beta chain stems from a study of shared clonotypes between healthy human individuals. Study as a whole: Each donor contributed plates that comprised three CD4 naive, three CD4 memory, two CD8 naive and one CD8 memory.

This table comes from immunoSEQ multiplex PCR, and its TCRdb copy is limited to in-frame clones, with some not included. The sample consists of 110,000 or so clones, 55% to 80% of them appearing once. The germline CDR1 and CDR2 sequences are LNHDA and SQIVND (reference sequence). There are 13 residues in the CDR3. The ends were cut back, 5 bases at V and 3 bases at J, with 8 bases in the middle. The clonotype originates from a woman aged 25 to 39 in good health. The chain employs TRBV19 and TRBJ2-1; D not certain. Sequencing was carried out using memory CD8+ T cells sorted from blood. As for subset: CD45RO+ cells pooled with CCR7-negative TemRA cells. The CDR3 spells CASSVWIYNEQFF. CDR3 sequence (DNA): TGTGCCAGTAGTGTTTGGATCTACAATGAGCAGTTCTTC.